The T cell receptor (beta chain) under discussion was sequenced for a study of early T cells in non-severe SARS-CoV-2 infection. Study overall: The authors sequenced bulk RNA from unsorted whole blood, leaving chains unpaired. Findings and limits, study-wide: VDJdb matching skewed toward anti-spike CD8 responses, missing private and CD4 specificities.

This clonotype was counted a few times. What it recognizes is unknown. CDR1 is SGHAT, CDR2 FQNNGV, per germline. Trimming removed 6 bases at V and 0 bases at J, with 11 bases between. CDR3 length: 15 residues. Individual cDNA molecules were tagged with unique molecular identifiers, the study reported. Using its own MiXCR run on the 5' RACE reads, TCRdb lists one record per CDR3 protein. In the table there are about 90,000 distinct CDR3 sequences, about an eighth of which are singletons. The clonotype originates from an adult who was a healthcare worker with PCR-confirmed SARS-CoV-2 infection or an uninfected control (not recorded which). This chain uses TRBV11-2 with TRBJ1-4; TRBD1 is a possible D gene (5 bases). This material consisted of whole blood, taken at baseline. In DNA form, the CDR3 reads TGTGCCAGCAGAGGCGGGGGGTCAACTAATGAAAAACTGTTTTTT. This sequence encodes CASRGGGSTNEKLFF.